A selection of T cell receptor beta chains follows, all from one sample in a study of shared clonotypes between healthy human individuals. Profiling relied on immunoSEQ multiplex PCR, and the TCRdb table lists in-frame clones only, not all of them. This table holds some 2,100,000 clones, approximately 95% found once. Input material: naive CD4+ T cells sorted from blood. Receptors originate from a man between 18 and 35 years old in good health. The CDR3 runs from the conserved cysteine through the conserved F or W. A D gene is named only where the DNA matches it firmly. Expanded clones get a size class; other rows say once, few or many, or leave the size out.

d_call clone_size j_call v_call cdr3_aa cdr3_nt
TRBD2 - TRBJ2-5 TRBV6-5 CASSYSGGEYQETQYF TGTGCCAGCAGTTACTCGGGGGGGGAATACCAAGAGACCCAGTACTTC
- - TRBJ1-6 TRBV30 CAWSQQGTSPLHF TGTGCCTGGAGTCAACAGGGAACCTCACCCCTCCACTTT
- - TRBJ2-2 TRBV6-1 CASRVTGELFF TGTGCCAGCAGAGTCACCGGGGAGCTGTTTTTT
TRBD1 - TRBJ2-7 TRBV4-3 CASSHYARTGDHYEQYF TGCGCCAGCAGCCATTACGCAAGGACAGGGGATCACTACGAGCAGTACTTC
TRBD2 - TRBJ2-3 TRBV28 CATSLRGLAGPTDTQYF TGTGCCACCTCCCTCCGGGGACTAGCGGGACCCACAGATACGCAGTATTTT
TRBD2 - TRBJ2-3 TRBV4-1 CASSARWSDLAGYTDTQYF TGCGCCAGCAGCGCCCGGTGGTCGGACTTAGCGGGGTACACAGATACGCAGTATTTT
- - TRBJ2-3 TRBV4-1 CASSQEQGRSDTQYF TGCGCCAGCAGCCAAGAGCAGGGCAGGTCAGATACGCAGTATTTT
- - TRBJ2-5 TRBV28 CASSSGWYQETQYF TGTGCCAGCAGCTCCGGATGGTACCAAGAGACCCAGTACTTC
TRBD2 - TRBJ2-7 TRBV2 CASSDWELAGVYEQYF TGTGCCAGCAGTGATTGGGAACTAGCGGGAGTTTACGAGCAGTACTTC
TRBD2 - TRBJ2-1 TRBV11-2 CASSLGQREEVDNEQFF TGTGCCAGCAGCCTAGGCCAGCGGGAGGAGGTCGACAATGAGCAGTTCTTC
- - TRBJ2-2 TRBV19 CASRGVDRAGELFF TGTGCCAGTAGAGGAGTCGACCGGGCCGGGGAGCTGTTTTTT
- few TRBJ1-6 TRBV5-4 CASSGAFVDSPLHF TGTGCCAGCAGCGGGGCCTTCGTGGATTCACCCCTCCACTTT
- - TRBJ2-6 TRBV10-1 CASSGKGSVSGANVLTF TGCGCCAGCAGTGGTAAGGGGTCAGTCTCTGGGGCCAACGTCCTGACTTTC
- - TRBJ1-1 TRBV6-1 CASSEPWVRNTEAFF TGTGCCAGCAGTGAACCGTGGGTACGGAACACTGAAGCTTTCTTT
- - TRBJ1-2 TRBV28 CASSTAGRGYTF TGTGCCAGCAGTACGGCCGGCCGGGGCTACACCTTC
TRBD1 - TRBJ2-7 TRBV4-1 CASSPLRDRGTYEQYF TGCGCCAGCAGCCCCCTCCGTGACAGGGGAACCTACGAGCAGTACTTC
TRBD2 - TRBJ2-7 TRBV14 CASSPLLAGGYEQYF TGTGCCAGCAGCCCCTTACTAGCGGGAGGATACGAGCAGTACTTC
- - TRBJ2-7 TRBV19 CASSMARDSVPYEQYF TGTGCCAGTAGTATGGCCCGGGACTCCGTACCCTACGAGCAGTACTTC
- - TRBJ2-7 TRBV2 CASSEGGRLYEQYF TGTGCCAGCAGTGAAGGCGGGCGTCTCTACGAGCAGTACTTC
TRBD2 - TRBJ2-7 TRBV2 CASSEDSGGVYEQYF TGTGCCAGCAGTGAAGATAGCGGGGGGGTATACGAGCAGTACTTC
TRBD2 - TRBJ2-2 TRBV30 CAKGLAGVAGELFF TGTGCCAAAGGGCTAGCGGGAGTGGCCGGGGAGCTGTTTTTT
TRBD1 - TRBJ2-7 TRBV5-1 CASSFWPTGGTDEQYF TGCGCCAGCAGCTTCTGGCCCACAGGGGGGACCGACGAGCAGTACTTC
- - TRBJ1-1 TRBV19 CASSIEAGNTEAFF TGTGCCAGTAGTATAGAGGCAGGGAACACTGAAGCTTTCTTT
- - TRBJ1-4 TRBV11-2 CASSLVGGSTNEKLFF TGTGCCAGCAGCTTAGTCGGCGGTTCCACTAATGAAAAACTGTTTTTT
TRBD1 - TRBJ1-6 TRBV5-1 CASSFRDRGNNSPLHF TGCGCCAGCAGCTTCCGTGACAGGGGGAATAATTCACCCCTCCACTTT
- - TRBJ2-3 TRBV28 CASSLPPAGAYTDTQYF TGTGCCAGCAGTTTGCCCCCCGCAGGGGCGTACACAGATACGCAGTATTTT
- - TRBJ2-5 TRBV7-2 CASSRSEPAVQETQYF TGTGCCAGCAGCCGATCGGAGCCGGCGGTCCAAGAGACCCAGTACTTC
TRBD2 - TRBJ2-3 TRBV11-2 CASSRRLAGFTDTQYF TGTGCCAGCAGCCGAAGACTAGCGGGGTTCACAGATACGCAGTATTTT
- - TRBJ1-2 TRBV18 CASSPPNNRGTYGYTF TGTGCCAGCTCACCACCGAATAATAGGGGAACTTATGGCTACACCTTC
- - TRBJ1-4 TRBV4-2 CASSQDSTSGREANEKLFF TGTGCCAGCAGCCAAGATTCGACGAGCGGAAGGGAAGCTAATGAAAAACTGTTTTTT
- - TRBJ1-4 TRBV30 CAWTHPGFRNEKLFF TGTGCCTGGACCCACCCGGGATTTCGGAATGAAAAACTGTTTTTT
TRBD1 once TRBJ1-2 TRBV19 CASSGDRGGYGYTF TGTGCCAGTAGTGGGGACAGAGGAGGGTATGGCTACACCTTC
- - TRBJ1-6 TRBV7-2 CASSLAWAGGSPLHF TGTGCCAGCAGCTTAGCATGGGCGGGGGGGTCACCCCTCCACTTT
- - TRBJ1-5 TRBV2 CASSEARGKGQPQHF TGTGCCAGCAGTGAGGCGAGAGGGAAGGGCCAGCCCCAGCATTTT
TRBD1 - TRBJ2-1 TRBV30 CAYTTGTGGYNEQFF TGTGCCTACACTACCGGGACAGGGGGCTACAATGAGCAGTTCTTC